The entry below describes one T cell receptor (beta chain). Primers for the PCR totalled 60 Vbeta and 13 Jbeta. The protocol was immunoSEQ multiplex PCR, while the TCRdb copy is restricted to in-frame clones and leaves out a portion. In the table there are 200,000 or so clones, about 80% of which are singletons. This specimen belongs to a study of cytomegalovirus exposure and HLA in healthy donors. The germline V and J ends were trimmed by 1 base and 6 bases, with 15 bases remaining between them. Germline-derived CDR1 and CDR2 are MGHRA and YSYEKL. The CDR3 has 15 amino acids. The specimen sequenced was PBMCs. This clonotype was sampled from a woman aged 18-30 years in good health and CMV-seropositive. The rearrangement uses TRBV4-1 and TRBJ2-5, with a possible D match to TRBD2 (7 bases). The CDR3 sequence: CASSQVGRGAQTQYF. The CDR3 nucleotides are TGCGCCAGCAGCCAAGTCGGTCGGGGGGCGCAGACCCAGTACTTC.